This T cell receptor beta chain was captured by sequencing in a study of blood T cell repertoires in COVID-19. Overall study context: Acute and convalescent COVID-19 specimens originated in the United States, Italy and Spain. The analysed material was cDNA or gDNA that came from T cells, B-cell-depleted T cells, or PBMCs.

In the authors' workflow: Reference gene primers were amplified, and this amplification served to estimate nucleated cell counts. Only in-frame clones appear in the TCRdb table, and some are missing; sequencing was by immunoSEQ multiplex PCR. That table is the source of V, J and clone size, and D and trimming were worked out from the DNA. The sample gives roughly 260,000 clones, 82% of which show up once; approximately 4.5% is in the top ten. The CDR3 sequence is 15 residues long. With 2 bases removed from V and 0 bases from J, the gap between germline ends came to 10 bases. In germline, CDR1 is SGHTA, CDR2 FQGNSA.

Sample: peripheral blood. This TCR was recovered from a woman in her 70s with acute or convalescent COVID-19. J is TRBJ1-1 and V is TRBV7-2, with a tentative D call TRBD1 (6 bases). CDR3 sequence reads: CASSLTGHLNTEAFF. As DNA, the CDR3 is TGTGCCAGCAGCTTAACGGGACACCTGAACACTGAAGCTTTCTTT.